The following is a TCR beta chain sequence with its context. The data are from a study of cytomegalovirus exposure and HLA in healthy donors. Primers: 60 Vbeta forward and 13 Jbeta reverse. Here immunoSEQ multiplex PCR was the method, and the copy in TCRdb shows in-frame clones only, minus some. Its table lists fewer than 85,000 clones. The junction had 8 bases not matched to a gene; V was cut back by 3 bases and J by 8 bases. This CDR3 is built from 15 residues. Germline values: CDR1 LGHNA, CDR2 YSLEER. The sample was PBMCs. The rearrangement uses TRBV4-3 and TRBJ2-1, with TRBD2 matching 9 bases. This TCR was sampled from a female donor in good health and CMV-seropositive. The DNA of the CDR3 is TGCGCCAGCAGCCAGGAATTAGCGGGGGATTATGAGCAGTTCTTC. As protein: CASSQELAGDYEQFF.